Listed here are 10 T cell receptor beta chains from one sample, sequenced in a study of CXCR3-negative and CXCR3-positive naive CD8 T cells. Carrying UMI labels, the TRB cDNA libraries were prepared through 5' RACE. TCRdb reprocessed the 5' RACE reads and keeps a single row for each CDR3 protein, giving no DNA. The specimen's table records 130,000 or so distinct CDR3 sequences. No antigen has been assigned to these receptors. The study's findings and limits: In CXCR3-positive naive cells, the TRB CDR3s were more hydrophobic than in CXCR3-negative naive cells.

The sequenced sample consisted of naive CXCR3+ CD8+ T cells from blood. Regarding subset: CD45RO-CCR7+CD27+CD95- naive CD8+ T cells expressing CXCR3 (TNR3+). Every receptor here comes from a human donor in good health. Some clones in this sample may be carry-over from other donors' samples.

The chain has TRBV7-6 and TRBJ2-3. The length of the CDR3 is 15 residues. In germline, CDR1 is SGHVS, CDR2 FNYEAQ. CDR3 region: CASSLEYGSTDTQYF.

This chain joins TRBV6-5 and TRBJ2-7. In germline, CDR1 is MNHEY, CDR2 SVGAGI. CDR3 size: 14 residues. Here the CDR3 reads CASSPRQSSYEQYF.

The chain carries TRBV4-1 and TRBJ1-5; TCRdb returns TRBD1, unconfirmable since there is no DNA. The CDR3 sequence is 13 residues long. Germline V gene sequence: CDR1 MGHRA, CDR2 YSYEKL. CDR3 sequence reads: CASSHTGLQPQHF.

V gene TRBV12-3 or TRBV12-4 combines with J gene TRBJ2-1; checking the TCRdb D call of TRBD2 is not possible without DNA. The CDR3 has 17 residues. The chain's CDR3 is CASSPPRSSSGSNEQFF.

CDR3 residues: CASSLQGAGANVLTF. The chain recombines TRBV7-6 with TRBJ2-6. CDR3 length equals 15 residues. Looked up from germline, CDR1 is SGHVS and CDR2 is FNYEAQ.

The rearrangement joins TRBV6-5 to TRBJ1-1. The CDR3 is made up of 15 amino acids. Germline V lookup: CDR1 MNHEY, CDR2 SVGAGI. Here the CDR3 reads CASSYSEGGGTEAFF.

This sequence joins TRBV11-2 and TRBJ2-2. The germline gives CDR1 SGHAT, CDR2 FQNNGV. This CDR3 has 13 amino acids. The CDR3 spells CASSFHDTGELFF. The full variable domain, with the rest looked up from reference TRBV11-2 and TRBJ2-2, is EAGVAQSPRYKIIEKRQSVAFWCNPISGHATLYWYQQILGQGPKLLIQFQNNGVVDDSQLPKDRFSAERLKGVDSTLKIQPAKLEDSAVYLCASSFHDTGELFFGEGSRLTVL.

The chain couples TRBV20-1 to TRBJ2-1. The germline V gene encodes CDR1 DFQATT and CDR2 SNEGSKA (reference sequence). CDR3 size: 17 residues. Here the CDR3 reads CSARDAMGIGSYNEQFF.

This chain links TRBV29-1 with TRBJ2-7; TCRdb indicates TRBD1, and absent DNA this call remains unverified. Per germline, CDR1 SQVTM and CDR2 ANQGSEA. CDR3 length equals 12 residues. The CDR3 region is CSVQQGTYEQYF.

This chain's CDR3 is CASSQDRAWEQFF. This chain uses TRBV4-1 with TRBJ2-1; no DNA is available, so the TRBD1 call from TCRdb remains unchecked. CDR1 is MGHRA, CDR2 YSYEKL, per germline. The CDR3 covers 13 residues.